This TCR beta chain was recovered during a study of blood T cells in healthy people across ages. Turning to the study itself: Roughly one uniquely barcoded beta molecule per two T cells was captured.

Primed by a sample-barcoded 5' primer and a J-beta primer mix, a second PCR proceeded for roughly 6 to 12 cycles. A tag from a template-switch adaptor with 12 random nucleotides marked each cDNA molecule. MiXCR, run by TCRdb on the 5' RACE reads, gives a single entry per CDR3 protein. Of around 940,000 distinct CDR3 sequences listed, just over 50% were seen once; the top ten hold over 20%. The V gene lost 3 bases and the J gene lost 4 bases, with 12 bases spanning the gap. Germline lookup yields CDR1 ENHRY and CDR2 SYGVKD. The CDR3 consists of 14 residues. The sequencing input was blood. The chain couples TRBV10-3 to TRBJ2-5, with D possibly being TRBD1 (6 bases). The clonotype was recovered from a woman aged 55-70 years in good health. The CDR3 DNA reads TGTGCCATCAGTGAAACAGGGTGGGGAGAGACCCAGTACTTC. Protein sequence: CAISETGWGETQYF.